The next 22 T cell receptor beta chains were all read from a single sample in a study of blood T cells in healthy people across ages. The second PCR ran about 6 to 11 cycles with a sample-barcoded 5' primer and J-beta primers. TCRdb re-derived calls from the 5' RACE reads in MiXCR, one entry per CDR3 protein. The sample holds some 930,000 distinct CDR3 sequences, just under 30% seen once. The same sample was also used in a study of T cells of mothers and their children.

The specimen sequenced was blood. Source of these receptors: a middle-aged woman in good health.

A remark on this clonotype: One junction end does not reproduce the germline sequence, and a read error may be involved. V gene TRBV4-1 combines with J gene TRBJ2-7; 7 bases are a match to TRBD2. The CDR3 length is 15 residues. Per germline, CDR1 MGHRA and CDR2 YSYEKL. The CDR3 protein is CASSQAGTTAYEQYF. The DNA of the CDR3 is TGCGCCAGTAGCCAAGCCGGGACTACAGCCTACGAGCAGTACTTC.

This clonotype was seen at least ten times. The chain recombines TRBV9 with TRBJ2-7; 7 bases match TRBD1. V dropped 0 bases and J dropped 2; count of bases not matched to a gene: 5. The CDR3 spans 15 residues. From germline, CDR1 is SGDLS and CDR2 YYNGEE. CDR3 bases: TGTGCCAGCAGCGTAGATGGGACAGAGGCCTACGAGCAGTACTTC. It is translated as CASSVDGTEAYEQYF.

The chain uses TRBV7-2 and TRBJ2-1; D is tentatively TRBD1 or TRBD2 (5 bases each). Per the germline V gene, CDR1 is SGHTA and CDR2 is FQGNSA. Trimming left V 3 bases short and J 13 bases short, with 10 bases between. The CDR3 covers 11 residues. The CDR3 is CASSFRDHQFF. CDR3 nucleotide sequence: TGTGCCAGCAGCTTCCGGGACCATCAGTTCTTC.

Turning to this clonotype: One end of the junction does not line up with germline, which may come from a read error. The genes are TRBV25-1 and TRBJ1-1; the D gene is possibly TRBD1 (6 bases). The CDR3 runs 14 residues. Germline assignment: CDR1 MGHDK and CDR2 SYGVNS. CDR3 amino acids: CASSESGQSTEAFF. Here the CDR3 DNA reads TGTGCTAGCAGTGAATCCGGACAGAGCACTGAAGCTTTCTTT. Looking up the rest from reference TRBV25-1 and TRBJ1-1 gives the full variable domain: EADIYQTPRYLVIGTGKKITLECSQTMGHDKMYWYQQDPGMELHLIHYSYGVNSTEKGDLSSESTVSRIRTEHFPLTLESARPSHTSQYLCASSESGQSTEAFFGQGTRLTVV.

In regard to this clonotype: Its ends do not fully match the called genes, so a read error is possible. The gene calls are TRBV6-2 or TRBV6-3 and TRBJ1-1, with unresolved D. CDR1 is MNHEY and CDR2 is SVGEGT in the germline V gene. The CDR3 totals 14 residues. The DNA for the CDR3 is TGTGCCAGCAGCCGAGACGGACTGAACGCTGAAGCTTTCTTT. It yields the protein CASSRDGLNAEAFF.

The genes are TRBV14 and TRBJ2-5, with a possible D match to TRBD2 (6 bases). Trimming pared 0 bases from V and 4 bases from J, leaving 15 bases between. The length of the CDR3 is 16 residues. Germline assignment: CDR1 SGHDN and CDR2 FVKESK. The CDR3 protein is CASSQDHPGVGETQYF. CDR3 sequence (DNA): TGTGCCAGCAGCCAAGATCATCCGGGGGTCGGAGAGACCCAGTACTTC.

Details on this clonotype: Mismatch with germline at one junction end may stem from a read error. The chain carries TRBV7-2 and TRBJ2-5; 9 bases fit TRBD2. Germline CDR1 reads SGHTA; CDR2 reads FQGNSA. CDR3 length: 14 residues. This chain's CDR3 is CASSLGLAQETQCF. In DNA form, the CDR3 reads TGTGCCAGCAGCCTGGGACTAGCACAAGAGACCCAGTGCTTC.

On this clonotype: A much larger clone differs by one base, so this may be a read error. The V gene is TRBV7-2, the J gene TRBJ2-7, with D possibly TRBD2 on 7 matching bases. Per germline, CDR1 SGHTA and CDR2 FQGNSA. This CDR3 contains 13 residues. V dropped 1 base and J dropped 6 bases, with 10 bases sitting between them. As DNA, the CDR3 is TGTGCCAGCAGCTTAGGCGGGGGCGTCGAGCAGTACTTC. It is translated as CASSLGGGVEQYF.

CDR3 DNA: TGTGCCAGCAGCCACACAACTCTACCTGAGCAGTTCTTC. Protein product: CASSHTTLPEQFF. This chain joins TRBV7-9 and TRBJ2-1; D call uncertain. CDR3 size: 13 residues. The V end lost 5 bases, the J end lost 9 bases, and 14 bases lay between the germline ends. Germline V gene data show CDR1 as SEHNR and CDR2 as FQNEAQ (reference sequence).

Concerning this clonotype itself: Since a much larger clone is just one base distant, this may be a read error. The conserved phenylalanine or tryptophan is not found at the CDR3 terminus, so this likely reflects a read error. This chain uses TRBV7-8 with TRBJ1-5; 7 bases agree with TRBD1. The V gene end was trimmed by 5 bases and the J gene end by 1 base; junction bases not matched to a gene: 8. The germline CDR1 and CDR2 sequences are SGHVS and FQNEAQ. The CDR3 runs 16 residues. The CDR3 sequence is CASSPQTGRSNQPQHC. CDR3 bases: TGTGCCAGCAGCCCCCAGACAGGGAGGAGCAATCAGCCCCAGCATTGT.

This clonotype was observed many times. The chain is built from TRBV27 and TRBJ2-1; D is possibly TRBD1 or TRBD2 (5 bases each). The germline CDR1 and CDR2 sequences are MNHEY and SMNVEV (reference sequence). V was cut by 5 bases and J by 0 bases, with 14 bases left in between. CDR3 length: 16 amino acids. The CDR3 DNA follows: TGTGCCAGCAGTGCCCGGGGACGGAGCTCCTACAATGAGCAGTTCTTC. Amino acid sequence: CASSARGRSSYNEQFF.

This clonotype was found many times. The chain employs TRBV7-9 and TRBJ2-7; D uncertain. The ends were cut back, 4 bases at V and 2 bases at J, with 6 bases in the middle. CDR1 and CDR2 from the germline V gene are SEHNR and FQNEAQ (reference sequence). This CDR3 has 12 amino acids. CDR3: CASSSITYEQYF. In DNA form, the CDR3 reads TGTGCCAGCAGCTCTATCACCTACGAGCAGTACTTC.

The chain recombines TRBV7-2 with TRBJ2-1; 7 bases fit TRBD2. Germline CDR1 reads SGHTA; CDR2 reads FQGNSA. The CDR3 is 16 residues long. V lost 0 bases to trimming and J lost 7 bases; unmatched junction nucleotides: 9. CDR3 DNA sequence: TGTGCCAGCAGCTTAGCGGCCGGGGGAGGGAAGAATGAGCAGTTCTTC. As protein: CASSLAAGGGKNEQFF.

In its sample, this clonotype was seen a few times. The chain recombines TRBV5-1 with TRBJ2-7; D may match TRBD1 or TRBD2 (5 bases each). V was clipped by 4 bases and J by 6 bases, with 20 bases between them. The CDR3 length is 15 residues. Germline V gene sequence: CDR1 SGHRS, CDR2 YFSETQ. Written as DNA, the CDR3 is TGCGCCAGCAGCGCTGGGACCCCGCGTCGGAGCGAGCAGTACTTC. Translating gives CASSAGTPRRSEQYF.

The chain has TRBV9 and TRBJ1-5, with 8 bases fitting TRBD1. The junction had 10 bases not matched to a gene; V was cut back by 5 bases and J by 0 bases. The CDR3 sequence is 17 residues long. Germline V gene sequence: CDR1 SGDLS, CDR2 YYNGEE. The CDR3 loop is CASRDRDAFNSNQPQHF. CDR3 nucleotide sequence: TGTGCCAGCAGGGACAGGGATGCTTTTAATAGCAATCAGCCCCAGCATTTT.

This clonotype was found a few times. This rearrangement joins TRBV3-1 to TRBJ1-4, with D unclear. The CDR3 has 15 amino acids. Germline V lookup: CDR1 LGHDT, CDR2 YNNKEL (reference sequence). V dropped 2 bases and J dropped 5 bases, with 12 bases sitting between them. The CDR3 sequence: CASSQRRSGNEKLFF. CDR3 in DNA: TGTGCCAGCAGCCAAAGGCGCAGCGGGAATGAAAAACTGTTTTTT.

V usage is TRBV27 and J usage is TRBJ2-4; perhaps D is TRBD1 or TRBD2 (8 bases each). Germline CDR1 is MNHEY and CDR2 is SMNVEV (reference sequence). V lost 6 bases and J 1 base, leaving 16 bases between the germline ends. The CDR3 length is 16 residues. This CDR3 reads CASSGGAGGAKNIQYF. The DNA for the CDR3 is TGTGCCAGCAGCGGGGGGGCAGGGGGCGCCAAAAACATTCAGTACTTC.

In its sample, this clonotype was seen a few times. The chain employs TRBV12-3 or TRBV12-4 and TRBJ2-3; 8 bases align to TRBD1. The CDR3 is 16 amino acids. Losses at the gene ends were 4 bases for V and 2 bases for J; bases not matched to a gene: 8. The CDR3 loop is CASSSPGQEDTDTQYF. CDR3 coding DNA: TGTGCCAGCAGTTCCCCGGGACAGGAGGACACAGATACGCAGTATTTT.

Details on this clonotype: Possible read error: a much larger clone is one base away. The rearrangement links TRBV20-1 to TRBJ2-1; perhaps TRBD2 as D (6 bases). V lost 3 bases and J 0 bases, leaving 18 bases between the germline ends. The CDR3 covers 17 residues. Germline assignment: CDR1 DFQATT and CDR2 SNEGSKA (reference sequence). The CDR3 is CSARGRGGQSSYNEQFF. The CDR3 DNA sequence: TGCAGTGCTAGGGGGCGGGGCGGGCAGAGCTCCTACAATGAGCAGTTCTTC.

This clonotype occurred a few times. Possible read error: a much larger clone is one base away. The chain employs TRBV6-1 and TRBJ2-7; D ambiguous. The CDR3 has 14 amino acids. From germline, CDR1 is MNHNS and CDR2 SASEGT. The CDR3 region is CASSEDGRSCEQYF. Written as DNA, the CDR3 is TGTGCCAGCAGTGAGGACGGACGTTCCTGCGAGCAGTACTTC.

The CDR3 coding sequence is TGTGCCAGCAGCGACGACAGAGCTGAAGCTTTCTTT. As protein: CASSDDRAEAFF. The chain has TRBV7-2 and TRBJ1-1; D is perhaps TRBD1 (5 bases). V dropped 5 bases and J dropped 6 bases, with 10 bases sitting between them. This CDR3 comprises 12 residues. Per germline, CDR1 SGHTA and CDR2 FQGNSA.

The chain is built from TRBV7-2 and TRBJ1-1; D not certain. The CDR3 spans 13 residues. Germline lookup yields CDR1 SGHTA and CDR2 FQGNSA. Trimming stripped 4 bases from V and 1 base from J, with 7 bases between. CDR3 DNA sequence: TGTGCCAGCAGCTCCTGGCAGAACACTGAAGCTTTCTTT. It encodes CASSSWQNTEAFF.